The present entry profiles one T cell receptor (beta chain) with its context. Relative to the germline gene, one junction end is altered; a read error may explain this. The sample originates from a study of tumor-infiltrating lymphocytes in primary liver carcinoma. Study context: The patients, men and women alike, were aged 30 to 69 years.

Extraction of RNA together with DNA used about 17-30 mg of unsorted bulk tissue. CDR3 length: 19 residues. Germline-derived CDR1 and CDR2 are SGHAT and FQDESV (reference sequence). Using a constant-region primer together with ProtoScript II reverse transcriptase, TCR beta cDNA was made from approximately 500 ng of total RNA. Three nested multiplex PCR rounds of slightly modified ARM-PCR generated TCR beta libraries. In the first two PCR rounds, TRBV1-TRBV30 forward primers were paired with a C-beta reverse primer, and each round lasted about 9 cycles. TCRdb reanalysed the multiplex PCR reads using MiXCR and keeps one entry per CDR3 protein. The repertoire holds more than 85,000 distinct CDR3 sequences, with roughly 80% as singletons.

This receptor was identified in a middle-aged man with primary liver carcinoma and hepatitis B virus infection. J is TRBJ2-3 and V is TRBV11-1, with 8 bases matching TRBD2. What was sequenced was liver tumor tissue from sampling region 3. The subset is: tumor region T3, left-lateral pole. CDR3 sequence (DNA): TGTGCCAGCAGCGGGGCCCGGATTAACGGGAGGGCCCTGACAGACACGCAGTATTTT. As protein: CASSGARINGRALTDTQYF.